Below, 28 T cell receptor beta chains from the same sample are listed, as sequenced in a study of cytotoxic CD8 clonotypes in ibrutinib-treated CLL. The method was immunoSEQ multiplex PCR; TCRdb's version includes in-frame clones alone and lacks a portion of them. Of 300,000 or so clones listed, over 60% are singletons. Sequencing was performed on PBMCs, taken after 36 months of ibrutinib treatment. The receptor source for this set is a human donor with chronic lymphocytic leukemia.

V usage is TRBV6-5 and J usage is TRBJ2-7; tentatively, D is TRBD1 or TRBD2 (5 bases each). The V gene's germline CDR1 is MNHEY and CDR2 SVGAGI. The CDR3 is 14 amino acids. The V end was cut by 4 bases, the J end by 4 bases, with 14 bases between. The DNA for the CDR3 is TGTGCCAGCAGTTCCGGGACGTCCCGTTACGAGCAGTACTTC. Its protein product is CASSSGTSRYEQYF.

The rearrangement links TRBV19 to TRBJ2-7; TRBD1 matches 11 bases. After removal of 5 bases from V and 5 bases from J, the junction contained 5 bases not matched to a gene. The CDR3 contains 14 residues. Per germline, CDR1 LNHDA and CDR2 SQIVND (reference sequence). CDR3 sequence reads: CASSLGTGGNEQYF. CDR3 sequence (DNA): TGTGCCAGTAGTCTGGGGACAGGGGGTAACGAGCAGTACTTC.

Ten or more counts support this clone. The rearrangement uses TRBV18 and TRBJ1-2; 12 bases are a match to TRBD1. Germline lookup yields CDR1 KGHSH and CDR2 LQKENI. V was pared by 3 bases and J by 4 bases, with 9 bases of the junction left unmatched. The CDR3 totals 17 residues. The CDR3, as DNA: TGTGCCAGCTCACCCTCTTGGGACAGGGGGCTAGGCTATGGCTACACCTTC. Translation gives CASSPSWDRGLGYGYTF.

There are a few counts of this clone. The V and J genes are TRBV9 and TRBJ1-2; 8 positions match TRBD1. The CDR3 runs 15 residues. Germline CDR1 reads SGDLS; CDR2 reads YYNGEE. V trimming: 0 bases; J trimming: 4 bases; junction bases outside the gene matches: 5. The CDR3 DNA sequence: TGTGCCAGCAGCGTAGTGGCAGGGGGCTTCTATGGCTACACCTTC. Protein sequence: CASSVVAGGFYGYTF.

The table lists this clone with a few counts. This chain links TRBV5-1 with TRBJ2-7, with a possible D match to TRBD2 (7 bases). The germline V gene encodes CDR1 SGHRS and CDR2 YFSETQ. V gave up 3 bases and J gave up 3 bases, with 13 bases separating them. CDR3 length: 14 amino acids. The chain's CDR3 is CASSSVGGLYEQYF. As DNA, the CDR3 is TGCGCCAGCAGCTCCGTCGGGGGGCTCTACGAGCAGTACTTC.

The genes are TRBV9 and TRBJ1-2, with 7 bases matching TRBD1. Looked up from germline, CDR1 is SGDLS and CDR2 is YYNGEE. The CDR3 is made up of 12 amino acids. J lost 8 bases, V lost 3 bases, and 4 bases had no gene match. The CDR3 region is CASSAGGEGYTF. CDR3 DNA sequence: TGTGCCAGCAGCGCAGGGGGTGAGGGCTACACCTTC.

The chain is built from TRBV14 and TRBJ2-5; D ambiguous. Between the trimmed V and J ends, which lost 4 bases and 5 bases, there was a span of 14 bases. Looked up from germline, CDR1 is SGHDN and CDR2 is FVKESK. The CDR3 length is 14 residues. The CDR3 DNA follows: TGTGCCAGCAGCCCCCAGGTTAGGTTGGAGACCCAGTACTTC. Amino acids: CASSPQVRLETQYF.

The chain recombines TRBV11-2 with TRBJ2-1; TRBD2 might be the D (6 bases). This CDR3 is 15 amino acids long. Trimming stripped 5 bases from V and 3 bases from J, with 14 bases between. Germline lookup yields CDR1 SGHAT and CDR2 FQNNGV. This chain's CDR3 is CASSLYGGVYNEQFF. For the CDR3, the DNA is TGTGCCAGCAGCCTCTACGGAGGGGTCTACAATGAGCAGTTCTTC.

Here the CDR3 DNA reads TGCGCCAGCAGGGTGAGGGTAGGCAGCACAGATACGCAGTATTTT. This encodes CASRVRVGSTDTQYF. The chain combines TRBV4-1 with TRBJ2-3; a possible D gene is TRBD2 (5 bases). Trimming cost V 6 bases and J 0 bases, with 13 bases left between them. Per the germline V gene, CDR1 is MGHRA and CDR2 is YSYEKL. The CDR3 totals 15 residues.

V gene TRBV27 combines with J gene TRBJ1-4, with 8 bases lining up with TRBD1. This CDR3 comprises 17 residues. Germline V gene data show CDR1 as MNHEY and CDR2 as SMNVEV (reference sequence). Losses at the gene ends were 2 bases for V and 3 bases for J; bases not matched to a gene: 8. The CDR3: CASSLNRGAGPNEKLFF. The CDR3 DNA is TGTGCCAGCAGTTTAAACAGGGGGGCAGGGCCTAATGAAAAACTGTTTTTT.

This clone is a singleton in its sample. This rearrangement joins TRBV10-3 to TRBJ1-6, with no clear D. Trimming removed 7 bases from V and 5 bases from J, with 12 bases in between. CDR1 is ENHRY, CDR2 SYGVKD, per germline. The CDR3 is 14 amino acids. DNA for the CDR3: TGTGCCATCACCCCGGGCCCCAATAATTCACCCCTCCACTTT. Its translation is CAITPGPNNSPLHF.

V gene TRBV4-1 combines with J gene TRBJ2-1, with TRBD2 matching 10 bases. From germline, CDR1 is MGHRA and CDR2 YSYEKL. After removal of 4 bases from V and 9 bases from J, the junction contained 6 bases not matched to a gene. The CDR3 extends over 14 amino acids. CDR3 sequence reads: CASSPSGRALEQFF. In nucleotides, the CDR3 is TGCGCCAGCAGCCCAAGCGGGAGGGCCCTTGAGCAGTTCTTC.

The rearrangement links TRBV4-1 to TRBJ1-2; D unresolved. V was pared by 6 bases and J by 4 bases, with 15 bases between. The germline gives CDR1 MGHRA, CDR2 YSYEKL. This CDR3 region has 14 residues. The CDR3: CASSPAQSSYGYTF. The DNA of the CDR3 is TGCGCCAGCAGTCCGGCGCAGAGCAGCTATGGCTACACCTTC.

The chain uses TRBV6-5 and TRBJ2-1; D unresolved. Trimming pared 7 bases from V and 9 bases from J, leaving 10 bases between. CDR3 length: 11 residues. Per the germline V gene, CDR1 is MNHEY and CDR2 is SVGAGI. This CDR3 is CASTFRLEQFF. CDR3 DNA sequence: TGTGCCAGCACTTTTCGCCTTGAGCAGTTCTTC.

The chain employs TRBV19 and TRBJ2-1; 13 nucleotides match TRBD2. Germline V gene data show CDR1 as LNHDA and CDR2 as SQIVND (reference sequence). The CDR3 loop spans 15 amino acids. J gave up 9 bases and V 3 bases, and 5 bases lay outside the gene matches. The CDR3 nucleotides read TGTGCCAGTAGTATCACTAGCGGGAGGGCCGCTGAGCAGTTCTTC. Translation gives CASSITSGRAAEQFF.

The chain joins TRBV5-1 to TRBJ2-7; 7 nucleotides line up with TRBD1. This CDR3 has 14 amino acids. Trimming removed 4 bases from V and 3 bases from J; junction bases left unmatched: 7. Germline V gene sequence: CDR1 SGHRS, CDR2 YFSETQ. The CDR3 DNA is TGCGCCAGCAGCAAACGACAGGGTGGCTACGAGCAGTACTTC. Encoded protein: CASSKRQGGYEQYF.

The genes are TRBV5-1 and TRBJ1-5, with D maybe TRBD1 (5 bases). The CDR3 contains 15 residues. The germline V gene has CDR1 SGHRS and CDR2 YFSETQ. V gave up 0 bases and J gave up 2 bases, with 9 bases separating them. The CDR3 DNA follows: TGCGCCAGCAGCTTGGGGCAGGGCGGCAATCAGCCCCAGCATTTT. Translated, it gives CASSLGQGGNQPQHF. Looking up the rest from reference TRBV5-1 and TRBJ1-5 gives the full variable domain: KAGVTQTPRYLIKTRGQQVTLSCSPISGHRSVSWYQQTPGQGLQFLFEYFSETQRNKGNFPGRFSGRQFSNSRSEMNVSTLELGDSALYLCASSLGQGGNQPQHFGDGTRLSIL.

This clone occurred a few times. The gene calls are TRBV6-1 and TRBJ1-5; 9 bases fit TRBD1. V shed 6 bases and J 1 base; nucleotides not matched to a gene: 4. Looked up from germline, CDR1 is MNHNS and CDR2 is SASEGT. CDR3 length: 15 residues. The CDR3 reads CASSTQGASNQPQHF. The CDR3 DNA reads as TGTGCCAGCAGCACACAGGGGGCGAGCAATCAGCCCCAGCATTTT.

The chain employs TRBV2 and TRBJ1-5; no firm D call. The V gene's germline CDR1 is SNHLY and CDR2 FYNNEI. Between the trimmed V and J ends, which lost 3 bases and 6 bases, there was a span of 12 bases. This CDR3 region has 14 residues. The CDR3 region is CASSDPGAGQPQHF. The CDR3 region has the DNA TGTGCCAGCAGTGACCCGGGAGCGGGTCAGCCCCAGCATTTT.

This chain links TRBV4-2 with TRBJ2-5, with D unresolved. Trimming took 4 bases from V and 2 from J, leaving 11 bases between them. This CDR3 comprises 14 residues. Germline lookup yields CDR1 LGHNA and CDR2 YNFKEQ. The CDR3 protein is CASSRTNLQETQYF. The CDR3 DNA is TGTGCCAGCAGCCGAACTAACTTACAAGAGACCCAGTACTTC.

The rearrangement joins TRBV6-6 to TRBJ2-2; D may correspond to TRBD1 or TRBD2 (7 bases each). Looked up from germline, CDR1 is MNHNY and CDR2 is SVGAGI (reference sequence). V shed 6 bases and J shed 1 base, with 15 bases lying between them. This CDR3 region has 16 residues. This chain's CDR3 is CASSPQGGRNTGELFF. CDR3 DNA sequence: TGTGCCAGCAGCCCCCAGGGGGGGCGGAACACCGGGGAGCTGTTTTTT.

The chain employs TRBV5-1 and TRBJ1-1; D is possibly TRBD1 (6 bases). This CDR3 contains 16 residues. Germline V gives CDR1 SGHRS, CDR2 YFSETQ. V was cut by 1 base and J by 4 bases, with 17 bases left in between. DNA of the CDR3: TGCGCCAGCAGCTTGTCTCCACTAGGAGGGGGCACTGAAGCTTTCTTT. It codes for CASSLSPLGGGTEAFF.

The rearrangement joins TRBV6-5 to TRBJ1-2, with D hard to call. Between the trimmed V and J ends, which lost 0 bases and 8 bases, there was a span of 16 bases. The CDR3 runs 15 residues. Germline V CDR1 and CDR2: MNHEY, SVGAGI. DNA for the CDR3: TGTGCCAGCAGTTACTCGAACCAAGGTCTTGGGGGCTACACCTTC. Translated, it gives CASSYSNQGLGGYTF.

The sample holds a few counts of this clone. The chain recombines TRBV5-8 with TRBJ2-1; D gene ambiguous. The V gene lost 0 bases and the J gene lost 4 bases, with 8 bases spanning the gap. Germline V gene lookup returns CDR1 SGHTS and CDR2 YDEGEE. The CDR3 is 14 residues long. The CDR3 nucleotides are TGTGCCAGCAGCTTGGGCAGAGCTTACAATGAGCAGTTCTTC. It translates to CASSLGRAYNEQFF.

The V call is TRBV29-1, the J call TRBJ2-2, with D unresolved. V lost 3 bases and J lost 5, with 7 bases in between. Germline V gene data show CDR1 as SQVTM and CDR2 as ANQGSEA. The CDR3 sequence is 12 residues long. In DNA form, the CDR3 reads TGCAGCGTTGAGTGGGGAACCGGGGAGCTGTTTTTT. It yields the protein CSVEWGTGELFF.

This chain uses TRBV6-5 with TRBJ2-7; TRBD2 might be the D (6 bases). CDR1 and CDR2 (germline): MNHEY, SVGAGI. The CDR3 contains 15 residues. V dropped 2 bases and J dropped 4 bases, with 15 bases sitting between them. This chain's CDR3 is CASSYGFGGGYEQYF. The CDR3 bases are TGTGCCAGCAGTTACGGGTTCGGGGGAGGTTACGAGCAGTACTTC.

The gene calls are TRBV15 and TRBJ2-1; D is undetermined. This CDR3 is built from 15 residues. The ends were cut back, 0 bases at V and 2 bases at J, with 8 bases in the middle. Germline V gene lookup returns CDR1 LNHNV and CDR2 YYDKDF (reference sequence). CDR3 loop: CATSRDTPAYNEQFF. In DNA form, the CDR3 reads TGTGCCACCAGCAGAGATACACCGGCCTACAATGAGCAGTTCTTC.

The chain joins TRBV28 to TRBJ2-7; tentatively, D is TRBD2 (5 bases). This CDR3 spans 11 amino acids. V dropped 8 bases and J dropped 3 bases, with 8 bases sitting between them. Per germline, CDR1 MDHEN and CDR2 SYDVKM. The DNA for the CDR3 is TGTGCCAGCCGTGGACTCTACGAGCAGTACTTC. This codes for CASRGLYEQYF.